These 6 T cell receptor beta chains originate from one sample sequenced in a study of early stage breast cancer tumors. Clones were read by immunoSEQ multiplex PCR, and TCRdb kept only the in-frame ones, dropping some. This sample carries about 10,000 clones, roughly 60% of them seen once, and the ten largest clones take 10% to 15%. The sequencing input was breast tumor tissue. The receptors stem from a person in their 60s with breast cancer.

CDR3 nucleotide sequence: TGCAGTCCCGGGCAAGAGACCCAGTACTTC. It specifies CSPGQETQYF. The genes are TRBV20-1 and TRBJ2-5, with D unclear. Germline loops: CDR1 DFQATT, CDR2 SNEGSKA (reference sequence). CDR3 size: 10 residues. V gave up 8 bases and J gave up 2 bases, with 6 bases separating them.

The chain has TRBV6-1 and TRBJ2-5, with 7 bases aligning to TRBD2. The trim removed 1 base at V and 5 bases at J, leaving 10 bases unmatched. From germline, CDR1 is MNHNS and CDR2 SASEGT. The CDR3 has 16 amino acids. CDR3 amino acids: CASSEGTGVGGETQYF. The CDR3 nucleotides are TGTGCCAGCAGTGAAGGCACCGGCGTCGGGGGGGAGACCCAGTACTTC.

V and J are TRBV28 and TRBJ2-3; D remains unclear. V shed 7 bases and J shed 5 bases, with 13 bases lying between them. CDR1 is MDHEN, CDR2 SYDVKM, per germline. This CDR3 has 13 amino acids. The CDR3 loop is CASTPSWGDTQYF. The CDR3 DNA follows: TGTGCCAGCACCCCCTCGTGGGGAGATACGCAGTATTTT.

The chain employs TRBV27 and TRBJ2-3; 9 nucleotides align to TRBD2. The V gene end was trimmed by 6 bases and the J gene end by 9 bases; junction bases not matched to a gene: 7. Looked up from germline, CDR1 is MNHEY and CDR2 is SMNVEV (reference sequence). This CDR3 contains 13 residues. CDR3 sequence (DNA): TGTGCCAGCAGAGGGACTAGCTGGGACACGCAGTATTTT. It is translated as CASRGTSWDTQYF.

This sequence joins TRBV18 and TRBJ1-5; 10 bases are shared with TRBD1. The germline V gene encodes CDR1 KGHSH and CDR2 LQKENI. This CDR3 is built from 16 residues. The V gene end was trimmed by 6 bases and the J gene end by 10 bases; junction bases not matched to a gene: 15. CDR3 residues: CASSVPGDRGREPQHF. The CDR3 DNA reads TGTGCCAGCTCCGTACCGGGGGACAGGGGAAGAGAACCCCAGCATTTT.

This clone was found a few times. The chain has TRBV6-1 and TRBJ2-7, with a tentative D call TRBD1 (5 bases). V lost 2 bases to trimming and J lost 1 base, with 9 bases between them. Germline V gene data show CDR1 as MNHNS and CDR2 as SASEGT. This CDR3 region has 14 residues. The DNA for the CDR3 is TGTGCCAGCAGTGAACCAAGGGGATCCTACGAGCAGTACTTC. Translation gives CASSEPRGSYEQYF.